The 9 T cell receptor beta chains below all came from one sample that was sequenced in a study of spatial heterogeneity in lung cancer. TCRdb analysed the 5' RACE reads with MiXCR anew, one entry per CDR3 protein. There are roughly 82,000 distinct CDR3 sequences in the sample; 10% to 15% occur only once, and around 4.3% lies in the top ten. This sample's time point: sample taken at primary tumor resection. The input material, whole RNA from tumor, nontumor lung or frozen PBMC, was sequenced unsorted. The sequencing used PBMCs, collected at surgery. These receptors were taken from a male donor with early-stage non-small cell lung cancer.

This clonotype was recorded at least ten times. The V gene is TRBV3-1, the J gene TRBJ1-1; D may be TRBD1 (6 bases). Germline assignment: CDR1 LGHDT and CDR2 YNNKEL (reference sequence). The CDR3 sequence is 14 residues long. Trimming removed 9 bases at V and 5 bases at J, with 19 bases between. The CDR3 sequence: CASQGMSRETEAFF. CDR3 in DNA: TGTGCCAGTCAGGGGATGTCCAGGGAAACTGAAGCTTTCTTT.

This clonotype occurred a few times. This chain joins TRBV12-3 or TRBV12-4 and TRBJ2-4; D not certain. The CDR3 is 15 residues long. The V end was cut by 3 bases, the J end by 0 bases, with 9 bases between. For the CDR3, the DNA is TGTGCCAGCAGTTTGTCGGAGATAGCCAAAAACATTCAGTACTTC. It specifies CASSLSEIAKNIQYF.

This clonotype was counted ten times or more. The chain links TRBV5-1 to TRBJ1-6; D gene unclear. This CDR3 comprises 15 residues. Trimming took 5 bases from V and 9 from J, leaving 18 bases between them. Germline CDR1 and CDR2: SGHRS and YFSETQ. The CDR3 sequence is CASRASSLEISPLHF. The CDR3 DNA reads TGCGCCAGCAGGGCCTCTTCTCTGGAGATTTCACCCCTCCACTTT. The full variable domain, completed using reference TRBV5-1 and TRBJ1-6, is KAGVTQTPRYLIKTRGQQVTLSCSPISGHRSVSWYQQTPGQGLQFLFEYFSETQRNKGNFPGRFSGRQFSNSRSEMNVSTLELGDSALYLCASRASSLEISPLHFGNGTRLTVT.

In this sample, this clonotype turned up a few times. V is TRBV11-1 and J is TRBJ1-1, with 11 bases lining up with TRBD1. The CDR3 extends over 15 amino acids. CDR1 is SGHAT, CDR2 FQDESV, per germline (reference sequence). The ends lost 5 bases at V and 4 bases at J; junction bases unmatched: 6. This CDR3 reads CASSKGQGVSTEAFF. DNA of the CDR3: TGTGCCAGCAGCAAGGGACAGGGGGTTTCCACTGAAGCTTTCTTT.

This clonotype was counted ten times or more. The CDR3 DNA reads as TGTGCCAGCAGCTCAGACGGGCGGGAGACCCAGTACTTC. As protein: CASSSDGRETQYF. The chain joins TRBV7-3 to TRBJ2-5; D remains ambiguous. The CDR3 is made up of 13 amino acids. V shed 4 bases and J shed 5 bases, with 11 bases lying between them. Per the germline V gene, CDR1 is SGHTA and CDR2 is FQGTGA.

This clonotype was seen a handful of times. This chain connects TRBV7-9 to TRBJ2-1; D is unresolved. This CDR3 has 12 amino acids. Trimming pared 5 bases from V and 6 bases from J, leaving 8 bases between. The germline V gene encodes CDR1 SEHNR and CDR2 FQNEAQ (reference sequence). CDR3 DNA: TGTGCCAGCAGCCCCTCCGGCAATGAGCAGTTCTTC. This codes for CASSPSGNEQFF.

This clonotype was seen only a few times. The rearrangement joins TRBV19 to TRBJ2-2, with D perhaps assigned TRBD1 or TRBD2 (5 bases each). The CDR3 consists of 16 residues. Deletions cut 1 base from V and 6 bases from J, with 15 bases between. From germline, CDR1 is LNHDA and CDR2 SQIVND (reference sequence). CDR3 DNA sequence: TGTGCCAGTAGTATAGTTCCGGGACCCCCGGCCGGGGAGCTGTTTTTT. It is translated as CASSIVPGPPAGELFF.

V gene TRBV24-1 combines with J gene TRBJ1-1; TRBD1 is a possible D gene (5 bases). Germline V gene lookup returns CDR1 KGHDR and CDR2 SFDVKD. Trimming took off 9 bases at V and 1 base at J, with 8 bases between the two ends. The CDR3 length is 12 residues. The CDR3: CATQGQNTEAFF. In nucleotides, the CDR3 is TGTGCCACCCAAGGACAGAACACTGAAGCTTTCTTT.

Only a few counts were recorded for this clonotype. J is TRBJ1-4 and V is TRBV29-1, with D possibly TRBD1 on 5 matching bases. V was pared by 4 bases and J by 12 bases, with 15 bases between. The CDR3 extends over 12 amino acids. From germline, CDR1 is SQVTM and CDR2 ANQGSEA. The chain's CDR3 is CSVGNRRGELFF. CDR3 in DNA: TGCAGCGTTGGAAACAGGAGGGGAGAACTGTTTTTT.